The 10 T cell receptor beta chains presented below share a single source sample, sequenced in a study of blood T cells in healthy people across ages. Next came a second PCR, run for about 6 to 12 cycles, which used a sample-barcoded 5' primer along with a J-beta primer mix. TCRdb re-analysed the 5' RACE reads in MiXCR, keeping a single row per CDR3 protein. The sample consists of 1,500,000 or so distinct CDR3 sequences, around 59% of them appearing once. Input material: blood. The receptors derive from a man aged 18 to 30 in good health.

The chain uses TRBV7-2 and TRBJ2-7; TRBD1 aligns across 7 bases. The germline gives CDR1 SGHTA, CDR2 FQGNSA. The CDR3 runs 14 residues. Trimming at V came to 5 bases and at J to 2 bases, leaving 6 bases not matched to a gene. The CDR3 spells CASSNRQGAYEQYF. As DNA, the CDR3 is TGTGCCAGCAGCAATCGACAGGGAGCCTACGAGCAGTACTTC.

A few counts support this clonotype. V is TRBV5-5 and J is TRBJ1-2; TRBD1 might be the D (5 bases). This CDR3 comprises 13 residues. The germline gives CDR1 SGHKS, CDR2 YYEKEE (reference sequence). Deletions cut 4 bases from V and 4 bases from J, with 11 bases between. The CDR3 nucleotides are TGTGCCAGCAGCGAGACAGTATTCTATGGCTACACCTTC. It is translated as CASSETVFYGYTF.

The V and J genes are TRBV27 and TRBJ1-2; possibly TRBD1 for D (5 bases). Per the germline V gene, CDR1 is MNHEY and CDR2 is SMNVEV (reference sequence). V was shortened by 8 bases and J by 0 bases, with 10 bases between the two germline ends. The CDR3 runs 13 residues. The CDR3 bases are TGTGCCAGCGGCGACAGCCCTAACTATGGCTACACCTTC. Translation: CASGDSPNYGYTF.

This clonotype was counted between two and nine times. The chain employs TRBV7-9 and TRBJ2-1; D unresolved. Trimming took off 4 bases at V and 4 bases at J, with 20 bases between the two ends. In germline, CDR1 is SEHNR, CDR2 FQNEAQ (reference sequence). The CDR3 consists of 17 residues. In nucleotides, the CDR3 is TGTGCCAGCAGCTCTCAGGATTCGGGTCCCTATTACAATGAGCAGTTCTTC. Amino acid sequence: CASSSQDSGPYYNEQFF.

The V gene is TRBV20-1, the J gene TRBJ1-4; D gene unclear. The germline V gene encodes CDR1 DFQATT and CDR2 SNEGSKA (reference sequence). V lost 1 base and J lost 14, with 17 bases in between. The CDR3 extends over 13 amino acids. CDR3 in amino acids: CSARGSPQIVLFF. The CDR3 coding sequence is TGCAGTGCTAGAGGTTCCCCCCAAATAGTCCTGTTTTTT.

Concerning this clonotype itself: An end of the junction does not agree with germline; a read error may underlie this. The chain has TRBV12-3 or TRBV12-4 and TRBJ1-2; D unclear. This CDR3 is 14 amino acids long. CDR3 residues: CASSLASTADGYAF. The CDR3 DNA is TGTGCCAGCAGTTTAGCGTCGACGGCGGATGGCTACGCCTTC.

This clonotype has just one count. V and J are TRBV6-1 and TRBJ2-7; D remains unclear. CDR1 and CDR2 (germline): MNHNS, SASEGT. V lost 1 base, J lost 3 bases, and 7 bases lay in between. There are 13 residues in the CDR3. In nucleotides, the CDR3 is TGTGCCAGCAGTGAAGAGTATGACTACGAGCAGTACTTC. Residues: CASSEEYDYEQYF.

This clonotype was observed a single time. The genes are TRBV20-1 and TRBJ2-7, with 9 positions matching TRBD1. Germline V gene sequence: CDR1 DFQATT, CDR2 SNEGSKA (reference sequence). The CDR3 totals 15 residues. The V segment lost 3 bases and the J segment 3 bases; nucleotides outside the gene matches: 9. The CDR3 region is CSARGGTGHFYEQYF. CDR3 DNA sequence: TGCAGTGCTAGGGGGGGGACAGGGCACTTCTACGAGCAGTACTTC.

This clonotype has only a few counts. The chain employs TRBV28 and TRBJ2-1, with D possibly TRBD2 on 6 matching bases. The CDR3 runs 14 residues. V was pared by 1 base and J by 4 bases, with 8 bases between. CDR1 MDHEN and CDR2 SYDVKM come from the germline V gene. The CDR3 loop is CASSLLRGYNEQFF. In DNA, the CDR3 is TGTGCCAGCAGTTTATTGCGGGGATACAATGAGCAGTTCTTC.

The chain joins TRBV3-1 to TRBJ2-1; 8 bases match TRBD2. CDR1 is LGHDT and CDR2 is YNNKEL in the germline V gene (reference sequence). V trimming: 1 base; J trimming: 8 bases; junction bases outside the gene matches: 13. The CDR3 consists of 17 residues. This CDR3 reads CASSQVVTGGSRDEQFF. The CDR3 nucleotides read TGTGCCAGCAGCCAAGTTGTTACGGGAGGGAGTCGCGATGAGCAGTTCTTC.